The 18 T cell receptor beta chains given below trace back to one sample, sequenced in a study of blood T cell repertoires in COVID-19 (dated by TCRdb to 2019 to 2021). The library was prepared using the immunoSEQ multiplex PCR assay. The clones in this table, taken by TCRdb from immuneACCESS, are in-frame only. Not every clone is retained; where verified, under half of the shortfall comes from an unresolved V gene, and the cause of the rest is unknown. The sample includes 170,000 or so clones, with approximately 87% observed a single time. Clones ranked in the top ten supply roughly 0.9% of the sample. Source material: peripheral blood. Every receptor here comes from a woman aged 18-29 years who had recovered from COVID-19.

This clone has only one observation. The chain uses TRBV4-3 and TRBJ1-2; tentatively, D is TRBD1 (5 bases). Trimming took off 0 bases at V and 11 bases at J, with 10 bases between the two ends. Per germline, CDR1 LGHNA and CDR2 YSLEER. This CDR3 comprises 12 residues. The CDR3 loop is CASSQDRRGYTF. The CDR3 DNA is TGCGCCAGCAGCCAAGATAGAAGGGGATACACCTTC.

In its sample, this clone was seen a few times. The rearrangement joins TRBV4-1 to TRBJ2-1; D is undetermined. The V and J ends lost 4 bases and 1 base respectively, with 11 bases between them. CDR3 size: 15 residues. The V gene's germline CDR1 is MGHRA and CDR2 YSYEKL. The CDR3 loop reads CASSPAEASYNEQFF. Written as DNA, the CDR3 is TGCGCCAGCAGCCCCGCCGAGGCGTCCTACAATGAGCAGTTCTTC.

The genes are TRBV5-5 and TRBJ2-7; 9 bases fit TRBD2. The CDR3 contains 15 residues. CDR1 and CDR2 from the germline V gene are SGHKS and YYEKEE (reference sequence). Trimming took 4 bases from V and 3 from J; bases not matched to a gene: 8. The chain's CDR3 is CASSPGLAGNYEQYF. The CDR3 DNA reads TGTGCCAGCAGCCCGGGGCTAGCGGGGAACTACGAGCAGTACTTC.

The V and J genes are TRBV7-9 and TRBJ1-3; D is unresolved. The CDR3 contains 17 residues. CDR1 and CDR2 from the germline V gene are SEHNR and FQNEAQ (reference sequence). Trimming left V 6 bases short and J 0 bases short, with 18 bases between. The CDR3 region is CASRTTGSPSSGNTIYF. CDR3 nucleotide sequence: TGTGCCAGCAGAACAACGGGATCCCCGAGCTCTGGAAACACCATATATTTT.

This clone was seen a handful of times. The chain links TRBV6-1 to TRBJ1-6; maybe TRBD1 (5 bases). The germline CDR1 and CDR2 sequences are MNHNS and SASEGT. This CDR3 spans 15 amino acids. V lost 1 base to trimming and J lost 7 bases, with 11 bases between them. The DNA for the CDR3 is TGTGCCAGCAGTGAAGGGCAGGGTGGGAATTCACCCCTCCACTTT. As protein: CASSEGQGGNSPLHF.

The V gene is TRBV6-5, the J gene TRBJ2-5; a possible D gene is TRBD1 (6 bases). CDR1 is MNHEY and CDR2 is SVGAGI in the germline V gene. Trimming stripped 4 bases from V and 2 bases from J, with 14 bases between. This CDR3 is 15 amino acids long. CDR3 in amino acids: CASSSRGSGQETQYF. Written as DNA, the CDR3 is TGTGCCAGCAGTTCCAGGGGAAGCGGACAAGAGACCCAGTACTTC.

J is TRBJ2-2 and V is TRBV5-4, with D tentatively TRBD1 (6 bases). V lost 2 bases and J lost 4, with 12 bases in between. Germline CDR1 reads SGHNT; CDR2 reads YYREEE (reference sequence). The CDR3 spans 15 residues. CDR3 protein: CASSLGGEGTGELFF. The CDR3 DNA sequence: TGTGCCAGCAGCTTAGGGGGAGAGGGCACCGGGGAGCTGTTTTTT.

The DNA of the CDR3 is TGTGCCAGCAGCGTATTTCAGTTTCGGGTAGCGGGAGGCTCCTACGAGCAGTACGTC. Its protein is CASSVFQFRVAGGSYEQYV. The chain carries TRBV9 and TRBJ2-7; 10 bases map to TRBD2. V shed 1 base and J 0 bases; nucleotides not matched to a gene: 13. This CDR3 is 19 amino acids long. CDR1 SGDLS and CDR2 YYNGEE come from the germline V gene.

This rearrangement joins TRBV2 to TRBJ2-7; tentative D call: TRBD1 (6 bases). V was clipped by 5 bases and J by 3 bases, with 17 bases between them. Germline lookup yields CDR1 SNHLY and CDR2 FYNNEI. CDR3 length: 15 amino acids. The CDR3 is CASSPDRNRGYEQYV. As DNA, the CDR3 is TGTGCCAGCAGTCCTGACAGGAATCGGGGCTACGAGCAGTACGTC.

V is TRBV6-5 and J is TRBJ2-3; D may be TRBD2 (6 bases). The CDR3 spans 14 residues. CDR1 MNHEY and CDR2 SVGAGI come from the germline V gene. Trimming shortened V by 8 bases and J by 2 bases, and 14 bases separated the two germline ends. CDR3 loop: CASLVGGATDTQYF. CDR3 bases: TGTGCCAGCCTCGTTGGAGGGGCCACAGATACGCAGTATTTT.

This clone has a handful of counts. The V gene is TRBV7-9, the J gene TRBJ1-6, with D maybe TRBD1 (5 bases). Germline CDR1 and CDR2: SEHNR and FQNEAQ (reference sequence). Trimming pared 5 bases from V and 10 bases from J, leaving 18 bases between. This CDR3 region has 15 residues. DNA of the CDR3: TGTGCCAGCAGCCAACACGTCGGGGGGGAGTCACCCCTCCACTTT. This translates into CASSQHVGGESPLHF. Using reference TRBV7-9 and TRBJ1-6 for the parts outside the CDR3, the full variable domain is DTGVSQNPRHKITKRGQNVTFRCDPISEHNRLYWYRQTLGQGPEFLTYFQNEAQLEKSRLLSDRFSAERPKGSFSTLEIQRTEQGDSAMYLCASSQHVGGESPLHFGNGTRLTVT.

This clone was detected once. V is TRBV6-5 and J is TRBJ2-3; weak D call: TRBD1 (6 bases). The CDR3 runs 16 residues. Germline-derived CDR1 and CDR2 are MNHEY and SVGAGI. With 0 bases removed from V and 8 bases from J, the gap between germline ends came to 18 bases. The CDR3 sequence is CASSYSMAGAIGTQYF. CDR3 DNA sequence: TGTGCCAGCAGTTACTCGATGGCAGGGGCCATTGGTACGCAGTATTTT.

The V and J genes are TRBV5-1 and TRBJ1-4; 7 bases map to TRBD1. This CDR3 has 14 residues. The germline V gene has CDR1 SGHRS and CDR2 YFSETQ. The trim removed 3 bases at V and 8 bases at J, leaving 7 bases unmatched. This chain's CDR3 is CASSYTGASEKLFF. CDR3 coding DNA: TGCGCCAGCAGCTATACAGGGGCTTCGGAAAAACTGTTTTTT.

The J gene is TRBJ2-7, the V gene TRBV24-1, with no clear D. Looked up from germline, CDR1 is KGHDR and CDR2 is SFDVKD. The CDR3 extends over 13 amino acids. V dropped 0 bases and J dropped 5 bases, with 7 bases sitting between them. The CDR3 protein is CATSDLSRDEQYF. The DNA for the CDR3 is TGTGCCACCAGTGATTTGTCACGAGACGAGCAGTACTTC.

The chain recombines TRBV7-8 with TRBJ2-2; a possible D gene is TRBD1 (6 bases). Trimming removed 7 bases at V and 1 base at J, with 10 bases between. The germline V gene encodes CDR1 SGHVS and CDR2 FQNEAQ. This CDR3 is built from 14 residues. CDR3 in DNA: TGTGCCAGCACAGGACAGAGGAACACCGGGGAGCTGTTTTTT. Amino acids: CASTGQRNTGELFF.

The chain carries TRBV4-1 and TRBJ2-7; no firm D call. Between the trimmed V and J ends, which lost 4 bases and 2 bases, there was a span of 12 bases. This CDR3 is built from 14 residues. The germline V gene encodes CDR1 MGHRA and CDR2 YSYEKL. CDR3 in amino acids: CASSREALPYEQYF. In nucleotides, the CDR3 is TGCGCCAGCAGCCGAGAAGCCCTCCCCTACGAGCAGTACTTC.

This sequence joins TRBV28 and TRBJ1-5; possible D gene TRBD1, 6 bases. Per the germline V gene, CDR1 is MDHEN and CDR2 is SYDVKM. The CDR3 length is 13 residues. V gave up 8 bases and J gave up 6 bases, with 14 bases separating them. CDR3 protein: CASYSRGGQPQHF. The CDR3 DNA sequence: TGTGCCAGCTACTCCAGGGGCGGTCAGCCCCAGCATTTT.

This chain connects TRBV6-2 or TRBV6-3 to TRBJ2-1, with 8 bases fitting TRBD2. The ends lost 1 base at V and 4 bases at J; junction bases unmatched: 6. Per germline, CDR1 MNHEY and CDR2 SVGEGT. The length of the CDR3 is 16 residues. The CDR3 DNA reads as TGTGCCAGCAGTTACTTTGGACTAGCCCCTTACAATGAGCAGTTCTTC. Encoded protein: CASSYFGLAPYNEQFF.